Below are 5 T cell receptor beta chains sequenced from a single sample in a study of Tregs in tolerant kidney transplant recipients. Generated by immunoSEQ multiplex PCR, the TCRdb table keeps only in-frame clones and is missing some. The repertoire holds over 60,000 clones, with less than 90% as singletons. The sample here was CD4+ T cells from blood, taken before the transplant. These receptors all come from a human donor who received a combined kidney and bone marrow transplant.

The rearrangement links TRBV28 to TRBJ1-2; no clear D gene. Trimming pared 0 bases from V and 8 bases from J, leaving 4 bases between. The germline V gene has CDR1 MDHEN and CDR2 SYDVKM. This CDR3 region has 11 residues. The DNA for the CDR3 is TGTGCCAGCAGTTTATGGGGCGGCTACACCTTC. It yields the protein CASSLWGGYTF.

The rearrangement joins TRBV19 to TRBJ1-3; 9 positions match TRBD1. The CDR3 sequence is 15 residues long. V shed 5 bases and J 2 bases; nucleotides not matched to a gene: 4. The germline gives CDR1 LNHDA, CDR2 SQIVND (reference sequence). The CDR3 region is CASSAGTGTGNTIYF. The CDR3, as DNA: TGTGCCAGTAGTGCCGGGACAGGGACTGGAAACACCATATATTTT.

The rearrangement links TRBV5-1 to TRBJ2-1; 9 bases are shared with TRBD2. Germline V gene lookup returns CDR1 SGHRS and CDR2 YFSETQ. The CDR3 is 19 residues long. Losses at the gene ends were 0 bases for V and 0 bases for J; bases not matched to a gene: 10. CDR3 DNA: TGCGCCAGCAGCTTGGTTCCGACTAGCGGACCGAGCTCCTACAATGAGCAGTTCTTC. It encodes CASSLVPTSGPSSYNEQFF.

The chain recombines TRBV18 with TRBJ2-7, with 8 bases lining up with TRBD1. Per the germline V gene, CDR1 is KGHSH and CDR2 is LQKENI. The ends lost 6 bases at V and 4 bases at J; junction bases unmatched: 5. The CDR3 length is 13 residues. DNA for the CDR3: TGTGCCAGCTCGTTGCGACAGGGGTACGAGCAGTACTTC. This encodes CASSLRQGYEQYF.

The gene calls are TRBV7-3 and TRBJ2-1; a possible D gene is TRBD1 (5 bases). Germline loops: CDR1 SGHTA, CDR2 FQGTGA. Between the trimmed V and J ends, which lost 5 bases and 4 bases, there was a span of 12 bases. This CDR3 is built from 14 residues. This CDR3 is CASSHPDRYNEQFF. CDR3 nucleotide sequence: TGTGCCAGCAGCCACCCAGACAGATACAATGAGCAGTTCTTC.